This TCR beta chain was found in a study of response to subunit inactivated influenza vaccine listed by TCRdb under 2018. Regarding the complete study: Deep quantitative profiling of the T cell receptor repertoire was used in the study to follow responses to a trivalent subunit inactivated influenza vaccine. Overall study outcomes, separate from this receptor: It was suggested by the authors that each seasonal influenza vaccination may recruit only a limited number of new T cells.

To note about this clonotype: Its antigen remains undetermined. No base qualities exist here, and no much larger clone lies one base off it.

The library was made by RT-PCR. TCRdb names Illumina HiSeq 2500 as the instrument used. The public reads were quality trimmed at Q25 with fastp and then assembled into clones with MiXCR by TCRdb, keeping productive beta chains. CDR3 protein duplicates are merged, each entry listing the most common genes and DNA. The sample table contains 200,000 to 300,000 distinct CDR3 sequences; only one count was recorded for 10% to 15% of them. Over 6.5% of the sample rests with the top ten. Its CDR3 holds 18 amino acids, cysteine through phenylalanine. The CDR3 DNA has 54 bases and is translated from base 1. V is pruned by 5 bases and J by 4 bases, leaving 18 bases of the junction without a gene match.

The V and J genes are TRBV12-3 or TRBV12-4 and TRBJ2-3, and TRBD2 matches 7 of the central bases. This TCR derives from a man aged 45-65 years who received an inactivated influenza vaccine. Donor details come from another sample of the same person, matched by shared clones. This material consisted of non-naive T cells sorted from PBMCs, taken about 14 days before vaccination. Per the publication, the cell subset or site label means: memory T cell fraction. The DNA sequence is given as TGTGCCAGCAGTCTCAAAACCGGGACTACGAAATCCCCAGATACGCAGTATTTT. Its amino acids are CASSLKTGTTKSPDTQYF.